The 9 T cell receptor beta chains in this list originate from one sample, sequenced in a study of cytomegalovirus exposure and HLA in healthy donors. The primer mix had 60 Vbeta and 13 Jbeta primers. Profiled with immunoSEQ multiplex PCR; TCRdb holds only in-frame clones, not every one. The sample has some 180,000 clones; 75% to 85% are singletons. Sequencing was performed on PBMCs. The origin of the receptors is a woman between 55 and 75 years old in good health and CMV-seropositive.

The J gene is TRBJ2-1, the V gene TRBV7-2, with 7 positions matching TRBD1. CDR3 length equals 14 residues. V was pared by 3 bases and J by 4 bases, with 3 bases of the junction left unmatched. Germline CDR1 and CDR2: SGHTA and FQGNSA. The CDR3 loop is CASSFGTAYNEQFF. The CDR3 DNA sequence: TGTGCCAGCAGCTTCGGGACAGCTTACAATGAGCAGTTCTTC.

This clone showed up just a few times. The rearrangement uses TRBV6-7 and TRBJ2-3; 10 bases are a match to TRBD2. TRBV6-7 is flagged as an ORF with uncertain function. V trimming: 0 bases; J trimming: 2 bases; junction bases outside the gene matches: 14. This CDR3 is 20 amino acids long. The CDR3 is CASSYSYTSGKGPTTDTQYF. The CDR3 DNA sequence: TGTGCCAGCAGTTACTCCTATACTAGCGGGAAAGGACCAACCACAGATACGCAGTATTTT.

In this sample, this clone turned up once. The chain joins TRBV25-1 to TRBJ2-3; weak D call: TRBD2 (6 bases). The germline V and J ends were trimmed by 2 bases and 6 bases, with 9 bases remaining between them. This CDR3 contains 13 residues. Germline lookup yields CDR1 MGHDK and CDR2 SYGVNS. CDR3 DNA: TGTGCCAGCAGTGAAAGAGGGAGGGATACGCAGTATTTT. Amino acid sequence: CASSERGRDTQYF.

Only a few counts were recorded for this clone. This chain connects TRBV29-1 to TRBJ1-1, with TRBD1 identical over 9 bases. The V segment lost 5 bases and the J segment 2 bases; nucleotides outside the gene matches: 12. The V gene's germline CDR1 is SQVTM and CDR2 ANQGSEA. This CDR3 is built from 16 residues. CDR3 nucleotides: TGCAGCGTTCCCCCACAGGGGGCAATAGAAAACACTGAAGCTTTCTTT. This encodes CSVPPQGAIENTEAFF.

This clone was seen a handful of times. The chain couples TRBV6-1 to TRBJ2-1; 8 bases line up with TRBD1. Germline V CDR1 and CDR2: MNHNS, SASEGT. This CDR3 contains 15 residues. J lost 8 bases, V lost 2 bases, and 8 bases had no gene match. CDR3 amino acids: CASSEWNRGTDEQFF. The CDR3 region has the DNA TGTGCCAGCAGTGAATGGAACAGGGGGACCGATGAGCAGTTCTTC.

V gene TRBV30 combines with J gene TRBJ2-1; tentatively, D is TRBD1 (6 bases). Germline V CDR1 and CDR2: GTSNPN, SVGIG (reference sequence). The CDR3 extends over 12 amino acids. The V and J ends lost 2 bases and 7 bases respectively, with 9 bases between them. The chain's CDR3 is CAWSTTGNEQFF. CDR3 sequence (DNA): TGTGCCTGGAGTACAACAGGGAATGAGCAGTTCTTC.

This chain connects TRBV6-6 to TRBJ1-3; D perhaps matches TRBD1 (5 bases). Trimming removed 10 bases at V and 0 bases at J, with 13 bases between. This CDR3 region has 14 residues. Germline CDR1 is MNHNY and CDR2 is SVGAGI (reference sequence). The CDR3 loop is CATAGQNSGNTIYF. The CDR3 region has the DNA TGTGCCACAGCAGGGCAGAACTCTGGAAACACCATATATTTT.

The chain joins TRBV11-2 to TRBJ1-3, with D unclear. Trimming shortened V by 5 bases and J by 0 bases, and 11 bases separated the two germline ends. The CDR3 contains 15 residues. Per germline, CDR1 SGHAT and CDR2 FQNNGV. The CDR3 region is CASSPPLPSGNTIYF. For the CDR3, the DNA is TGTGCCAGCAGCCCACCACTACCCTCTGGAAACACCATATATTTT. The full variable domain, rest sourced from reference TRBV11-2 and TRBJ1-3, is EAGVAQSPRYKIIEKRQSVAFWCNPISGHATLYWYQQILGQGPKLLIQFQNNGVVDDSQLPKDRFSAERLKGVDSTLKIQPAKLEDSAVYLCASSPPLPSGNTIYFGEGSWLTVV.

The chain carries TRBV4-3 and TRBJ2-5; 9 bases agree with TRBD2. CDR1 is LGHNA, CDR2 YSLEER, per germline. Trimming at V came to 0 bases and at J to 1 base, leaving 6 bases not matched to a gene. This CDR3 contains 17 residues. CDR3 sequence reads: CASSQDVAGGPQETQYF. DNA of the CDR3: TGCGCCAGCAGCCAAGACGTGGCGGGGGGGCCCCAAGAGACCCAGTACTTC.